This T cell receptor (beta chain) was identified during a study of CD8+ T cells in alopecia areata. Points from the study as a whole: Sharing of TCRs across patients appeared less clear than in mice, possibly for HLA-related reasons.

Extraction and reverse transcription of RNA yielded cDNA as the sequencing template. Profiling relied on immunoSEQ multiplex PCR, and the TCRdb table lists in-frame clones only, not all of them. The sample yields under 200,000 clones, 50% to 65% seen once. The treatment denotes: oral pan-JAK inhibitor, 5-10 mg twice daily. There are 14 residues in the CDR3. Germline assignment: CDR1 SGHTS and CDR2 YDEGEE. A word on this clone: Its target is unknown.

This receptor was taken from a human donor with alopecia areata. The rearrangement joins TRBV5-8 to TRBJ1-5, with 9 bases identical to TRBD1. The starting material was CD4+ T cells sorted from blood, obtained at week 24, from a patient treated with tofacitinib. Written as DNA, the CDR3 is TGTGCAACGGGCAGGGGACAGGGCTTTCAGCCCCAGCATTTT. Its protein product is CATGRGQGFQPQHF.